This T cell receptor beta chain was found in a study of memory CD4+ T cells and cytomegalovirus serostatus. Single viable CD3+CD4+CD8-CD45RO+ cells were sorted as the memory CD4+ T cells. CMV serostatus came from serum IgG against pp150, pp28, p38, p52. TCRdb's copy holds only in-frame clones and misses some; the assay was immunoSEQ multiplex PCR. The table has about 64,000 clones, roughly three quarters seen once. Germline lookup yields CDR1 SGHRS and CDR2 YFSETQ. The V gene lost 4 bases and the J gene lost 1 base, with 17 bases spanning the gap. CDR3 length: 16 residues. The chain joins TRBV5-1 to TRBJ1-2; a weak D match, TRBD1 (6 bases). The clonotype originates from an adult in good health and CMV-seronegative. The sequencing input was memory CD4+ T cells from blood. CDR3 protein: CASSRDIPLGNYGYTF. The CDR3 coding sequence is TGCGCCAGCAGCAGGGACATCCCTCTGGGTAACTATGGCTACACCTTC.